This T cell receptor beta chain came from a study of blood T cells in healthy people across ages. The study's findings and limits: CMV status of donors was unknown, possibly confounding expanded clonotype changes. Observed TCR beta diversity per million T cells went down as age went up. This fall followed a roughly linear course with age.

The germline V gene has CDR1 ENHRY and CDR2 SYGVKD. The CDR3 totals 14 residues. V lost 4 bases and J 3 bases, leaving 13 bases between the germline ends. The authors ran a second PCR of about 7 to 11 cycles using a sample-barcoded 5' primer and a J-beta primer mix. Each cDNA molecule carried a tag from a template-switch adaptor that contained 12 random nucleotides. Each CDR3 protein gets one entry after TCRdb re-called the 5' RACE reads with MiXCR. In the table there are 1.4 million to 1.5 million distinct CDR3 sequences, roughly 40% of which are singletons. Each donor had approximately 10 milliliters of peripheral blood drawn. This clonotype turned up a few times. Its matching antigen is unknown.

The V call is TRBV10-3, the J call TRBJ2-7; no clear D. Sequences were obtained from blood. The sequence derives from a woman in her late teens or twenties in good health. This CDR3 is CAISAKESGYEQYF. The CDR3 DNA follows: TGTGCCATCAGTGCCAAGGAAAGTGGCTACGAGCAGTACTTC.